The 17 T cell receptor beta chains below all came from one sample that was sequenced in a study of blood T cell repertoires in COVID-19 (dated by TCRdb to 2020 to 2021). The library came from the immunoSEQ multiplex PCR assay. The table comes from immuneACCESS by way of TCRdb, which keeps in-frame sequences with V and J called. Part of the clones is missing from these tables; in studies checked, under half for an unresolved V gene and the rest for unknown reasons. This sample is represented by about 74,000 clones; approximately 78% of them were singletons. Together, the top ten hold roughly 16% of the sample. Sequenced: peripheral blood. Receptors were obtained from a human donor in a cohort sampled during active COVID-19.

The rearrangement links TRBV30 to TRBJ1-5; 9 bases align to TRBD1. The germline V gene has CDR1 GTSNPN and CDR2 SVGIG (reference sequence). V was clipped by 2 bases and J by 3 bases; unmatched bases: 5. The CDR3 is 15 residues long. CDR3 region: CAWSTGTGLNQPQHF. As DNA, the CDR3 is TGTGCCTGGAGTACAGGGACAGGGCTCAATCAGCCCCAGCATTTT. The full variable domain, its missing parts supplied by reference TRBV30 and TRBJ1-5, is SQTIHQWPATLVQPVGSPLSLECTVEGTSNPNLYWYRQAAGRGLQLLFYSVGIGQISSEVPQNLSASRPQDRQFILSSKKLLLSDSGFYLCAWSTGTGLNQPQHFGDGTRLSIL.

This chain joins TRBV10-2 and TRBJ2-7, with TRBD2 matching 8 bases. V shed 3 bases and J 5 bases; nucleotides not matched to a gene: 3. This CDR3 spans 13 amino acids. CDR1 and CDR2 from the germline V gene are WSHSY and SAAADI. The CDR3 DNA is TGCGCCAGCAGTGAAGCGGGGGCCGACGAGCAGTACTTC. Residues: CASSEAGADEQYF.

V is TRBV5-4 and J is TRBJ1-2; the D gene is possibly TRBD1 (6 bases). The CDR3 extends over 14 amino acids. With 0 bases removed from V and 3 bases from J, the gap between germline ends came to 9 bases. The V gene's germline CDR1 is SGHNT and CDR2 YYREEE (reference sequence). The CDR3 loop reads CASSLAGVYYGYTF. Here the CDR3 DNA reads TGTGCCAGCAGCTTGGCAGGGGTCTACTATGGCTACACCTTC.

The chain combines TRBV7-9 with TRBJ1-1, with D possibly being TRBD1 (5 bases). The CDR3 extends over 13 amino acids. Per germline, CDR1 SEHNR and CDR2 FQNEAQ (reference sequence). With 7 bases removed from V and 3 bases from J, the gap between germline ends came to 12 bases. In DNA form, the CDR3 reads TGTGCCAGCACCTCCGGGGGGGACACTGAAGCTTTCTTT. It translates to CASTSGGDTEAFF. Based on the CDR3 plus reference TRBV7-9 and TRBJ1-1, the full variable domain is DTGVSQNPRHKITKRGQNVTFRCDPISEHNRLYWYRQTLGQGPEFLTYFQNEAQLEKSRLLSDRFSAERPKGSFSTLEIQRTEQGDSAMYLCASTSGGDTEAFFGQGTRLTVV.

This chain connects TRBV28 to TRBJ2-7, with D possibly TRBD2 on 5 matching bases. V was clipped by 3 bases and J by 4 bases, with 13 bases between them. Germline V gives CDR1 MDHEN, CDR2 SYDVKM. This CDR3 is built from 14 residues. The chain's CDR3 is CASSFEGGYYEQYF. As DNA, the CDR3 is TGTGCCAGCAGTTTTGAAGGAGGATATTACGAGCAGTACTTC. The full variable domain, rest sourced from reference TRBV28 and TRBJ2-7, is DVKVTQSSRYLVKRTGEKVFLECVQDMDHENMFWYRQDPGLGLRLIYFSYDVKMKEKGDIPEGYSVSREKKERFSLILESASTNQTSMYLCASSFEGGYYEQYFGPGTRLTVT.

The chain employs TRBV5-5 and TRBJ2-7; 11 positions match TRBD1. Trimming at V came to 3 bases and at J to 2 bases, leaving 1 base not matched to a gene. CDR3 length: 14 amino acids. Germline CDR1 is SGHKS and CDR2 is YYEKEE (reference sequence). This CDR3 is CASSWTGGPYEQYF. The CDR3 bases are TGTGCCAGCAGCTGGACAGGGGGCCCCTACGAGCAGTACTTC.

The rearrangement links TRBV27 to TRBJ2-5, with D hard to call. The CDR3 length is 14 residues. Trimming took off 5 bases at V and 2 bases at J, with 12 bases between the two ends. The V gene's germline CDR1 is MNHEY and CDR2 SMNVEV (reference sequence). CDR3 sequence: CASSRTTSQETQYF. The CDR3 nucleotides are TGTGCCAGCAGTAGAACGACATCGCAAGAGACCCAGTACTTC.

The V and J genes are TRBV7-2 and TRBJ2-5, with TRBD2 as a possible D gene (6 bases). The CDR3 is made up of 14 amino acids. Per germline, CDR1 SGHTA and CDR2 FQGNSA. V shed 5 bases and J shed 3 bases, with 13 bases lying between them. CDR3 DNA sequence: TGTGCCAGCAGCACCGGGACTCTTAAAGAGACCCAGTACTTC. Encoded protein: CASSTGTLKETQYF. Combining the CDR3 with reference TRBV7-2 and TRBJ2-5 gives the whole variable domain GAGVSQSPSNKVTEKGKDVELRCDPISGHTALYWYRQSLGQGLEFLIYFQGNSAPDKSGLPSDRFSAERTGGSVSTLTIQRTQQEDSAVYLCASSTGTLKETQYFGPGTRLLVL.

The CDR3 DNA reads TGTGCCAGCAGCTCACCGGGACTAGCATATACGCAGTATTTT. Its protein product is CASSSPGLAYTQYF. The rearrangement links TRBV7-2 to TRBJ2-3, with 9 nucleotides matching TRBD2. Germline loops: CDR1 SGHTA, CDR2 FQGNSA. There are 14 residues in the CDR3. With V trimmed by 4 bases and J by 7 bases, 6 bases remained unmatched.

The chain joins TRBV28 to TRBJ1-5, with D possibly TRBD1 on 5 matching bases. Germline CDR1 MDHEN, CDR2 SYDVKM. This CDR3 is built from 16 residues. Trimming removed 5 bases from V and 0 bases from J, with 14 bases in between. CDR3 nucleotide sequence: TGTGCCAGCAGTGCCTACAGGCAATATAGCAATCAGCCCCAGCATTTT. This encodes CASSAYRQYSNQPQHF.

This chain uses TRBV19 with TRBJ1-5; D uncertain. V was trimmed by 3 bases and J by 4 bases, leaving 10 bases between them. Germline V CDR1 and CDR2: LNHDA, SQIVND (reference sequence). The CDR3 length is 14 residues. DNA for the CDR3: TGTGCCAGTAGTATCGACATAGAAAATCAGCCCCAGCATTTT. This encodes CASSIDIENQPQHF.

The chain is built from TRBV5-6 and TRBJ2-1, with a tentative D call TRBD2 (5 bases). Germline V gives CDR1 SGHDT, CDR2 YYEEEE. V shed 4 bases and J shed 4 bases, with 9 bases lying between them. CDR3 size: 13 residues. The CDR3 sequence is CASSGTRYNEQFF. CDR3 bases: TGTGCCAGCAGCGGAACTAGGTACAATGAGCAGTTCTTC.

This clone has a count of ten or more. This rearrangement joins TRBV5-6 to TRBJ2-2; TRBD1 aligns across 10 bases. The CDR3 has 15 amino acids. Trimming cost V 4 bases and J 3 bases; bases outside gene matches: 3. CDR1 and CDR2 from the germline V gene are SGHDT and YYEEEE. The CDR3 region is CASSAGTGDTGELFF. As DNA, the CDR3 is TGTGCCAGCAGCGCTGGGACAGGGGACACCGGGGAGCTGTTTTTT.

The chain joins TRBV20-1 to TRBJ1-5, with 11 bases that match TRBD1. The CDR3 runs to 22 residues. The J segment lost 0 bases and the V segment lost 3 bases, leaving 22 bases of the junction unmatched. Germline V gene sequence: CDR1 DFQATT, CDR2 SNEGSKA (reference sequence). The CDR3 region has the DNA TGCAGTGCTAGTCGGAAGGCCTGGGAACGGGACAGGGGGGGATCTAGCAATCAGCCCCAGCATTTT. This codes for CSASRKAWERDRGGSSNQPQHF.

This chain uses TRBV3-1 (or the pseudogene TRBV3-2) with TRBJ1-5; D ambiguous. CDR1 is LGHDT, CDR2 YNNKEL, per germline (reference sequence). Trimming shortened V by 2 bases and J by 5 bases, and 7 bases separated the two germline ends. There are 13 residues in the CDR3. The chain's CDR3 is CASSQNNDQPQHF. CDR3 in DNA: TGTGCCAGCAGCCAAAACAATGATCAGCCCCAGCATTTT.

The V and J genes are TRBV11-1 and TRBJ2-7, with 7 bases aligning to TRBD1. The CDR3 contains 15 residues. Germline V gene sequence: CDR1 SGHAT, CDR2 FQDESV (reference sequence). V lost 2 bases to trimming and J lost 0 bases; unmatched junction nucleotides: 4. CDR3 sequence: CASSLNGQVSYEQYF. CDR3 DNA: TGTGCCAGCAGCTTAAACGGACAGGTCTCCTACGAGCAGTACTTC.

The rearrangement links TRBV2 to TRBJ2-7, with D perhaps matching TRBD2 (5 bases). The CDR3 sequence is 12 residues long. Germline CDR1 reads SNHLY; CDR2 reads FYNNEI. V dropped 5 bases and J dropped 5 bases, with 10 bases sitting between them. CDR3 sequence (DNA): TGTGCCAGCAGTCTCCGGGATCACGAGCAGTACTTC. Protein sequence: CASSLRDHEQYF.